This T cell receptor (beta chain) was retrieved from a study of T-cell memory formation after mild COVID-19. For the study at large: Each donor largely had its own TCR clusters. Points from the study as a whole: Those CD4+ clones that contracted were mainly in CM and EM (CD8+ ones in EMRA). Pre-infection memory showed some responding clones, and this suggested that cross-reactive memory joined. Later expanders leaned toward CD4+, whereas clones contracting from day 15 to 85 were balanced CD4/CD8.

The CDR3 is 14 amino acids. Per germline, CDR1 SEHNR and CDR2 FQNEAQ (reference sequence). V lost 5 bases and J 8 bases, leaving 15 bases between the germline ends. TCRdb reprocessed the 5' RACE reads via MiXCR and lists one record per CDR3 protein. The sample has roughly 340,000 distinct CDR3 sequences; approximately 16% are singletons. As for this clonotype: Its antigen is not identified.

The origin of this receptor is a young man who had mild COVID-19 (a few samples of this study predate the infection). Cell type and time point are not known. Sequencing was performed on PBMCs or a T cell subset sorted from them (not recorded which). This chain connects TRBV7-9 to TRBJ1-4, with a tentative D call TRBD1 (6 bases). In nucleotides, the CDR3 is TGTGCCAGCAGCCAGAGGGGGTCTGGCGAAAAACTGTTTTTT. Protein product: CASSQRGSGEKLFF.